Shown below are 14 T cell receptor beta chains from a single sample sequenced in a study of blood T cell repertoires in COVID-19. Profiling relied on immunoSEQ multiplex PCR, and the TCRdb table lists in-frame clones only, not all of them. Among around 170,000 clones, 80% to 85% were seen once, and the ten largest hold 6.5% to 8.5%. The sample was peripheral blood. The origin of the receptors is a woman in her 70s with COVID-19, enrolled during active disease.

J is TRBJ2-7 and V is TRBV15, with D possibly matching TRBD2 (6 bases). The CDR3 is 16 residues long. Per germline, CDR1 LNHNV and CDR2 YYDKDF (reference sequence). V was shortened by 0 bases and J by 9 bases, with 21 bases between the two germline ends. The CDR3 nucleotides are TGTGCCACCAGCAGAGATTTGGTGGGAGGTCCCTTGGGGCAGTACTTC. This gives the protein CATSRDLVGGPLGQYF. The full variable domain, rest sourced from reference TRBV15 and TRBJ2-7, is DAMVIQNPRYQVTQFGKPVTLSCSQTLNHNVMYWYQQKSSQAPKLLFHYYDKDFNNEADTPDNFQSRRPNTSFCFLDIRSPGLGDTAMYLCATSRDLVGGPLGQYFGPGTRLTVT.

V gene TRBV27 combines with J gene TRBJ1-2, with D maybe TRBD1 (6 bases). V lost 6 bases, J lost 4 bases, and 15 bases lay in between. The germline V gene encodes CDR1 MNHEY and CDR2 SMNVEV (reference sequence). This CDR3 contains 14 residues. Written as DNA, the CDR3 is TGTGCCAGCAGCCTCCACAGGGAACTCTATGGCTACACCTTC. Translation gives CASSLHRELYGYTF.

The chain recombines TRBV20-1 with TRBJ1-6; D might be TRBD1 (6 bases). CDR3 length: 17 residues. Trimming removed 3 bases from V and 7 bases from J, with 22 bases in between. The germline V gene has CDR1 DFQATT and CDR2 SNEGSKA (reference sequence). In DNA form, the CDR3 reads TGCAGTGCTAGTGTCTCGACAGGAGTCGTTGGAAATTCACCCCTCCACTTT. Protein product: CSASVSTGVVGNSPLHF.

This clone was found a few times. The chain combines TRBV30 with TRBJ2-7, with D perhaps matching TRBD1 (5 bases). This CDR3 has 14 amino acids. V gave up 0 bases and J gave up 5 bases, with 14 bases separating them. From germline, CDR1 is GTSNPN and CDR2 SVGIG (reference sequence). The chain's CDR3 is CAWSVIGREHEQYF. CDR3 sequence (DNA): TGTGCCTGGAGTGTTATAGGCAGGGAACACGAGCAGTACTTC.

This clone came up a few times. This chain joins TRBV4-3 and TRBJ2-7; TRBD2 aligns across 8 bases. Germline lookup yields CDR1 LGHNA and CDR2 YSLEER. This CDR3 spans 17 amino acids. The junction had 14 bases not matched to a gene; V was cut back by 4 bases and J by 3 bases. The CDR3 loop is CASSLRAGGRPYYEQYF. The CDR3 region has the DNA TGCGCCAGCAGCCTTAGGGCGGGCGGGAGGCCCTACTACGAGCAGTACTTC.

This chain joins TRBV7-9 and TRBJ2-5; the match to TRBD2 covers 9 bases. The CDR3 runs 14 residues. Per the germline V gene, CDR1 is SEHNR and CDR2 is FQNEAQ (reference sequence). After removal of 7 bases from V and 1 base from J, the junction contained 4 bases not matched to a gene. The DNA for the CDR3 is TGTGCCAGCACCATAGCGGGAGTCCAAGAGACCCAGTACTTC. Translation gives CASTIAGVQETQYF.

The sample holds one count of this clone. CDR3: CASSPKIYGYTF. The CDR3 DNA follows: TGTGCCAGCAGCCCCAAAATCTATGGCTACACCTTC. J is TRBJ1-2 and V is TRBV28; D is uncertain. V was shortened by 6 bases and J by 4 bases, with 9 bases between the two germline ends. Germline loops: CDR1 MDHEN, CDR2 SYDVKM. CDR3 size: 12 residues.

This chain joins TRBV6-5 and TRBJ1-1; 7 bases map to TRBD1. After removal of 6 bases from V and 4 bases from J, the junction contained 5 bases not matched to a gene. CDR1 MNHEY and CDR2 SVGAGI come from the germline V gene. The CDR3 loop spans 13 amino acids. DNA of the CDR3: TGTGCCAGCAGCCGACAGGGACTCACTGAAGCTTTCTTT. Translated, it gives CASSRQGLTEAFF.

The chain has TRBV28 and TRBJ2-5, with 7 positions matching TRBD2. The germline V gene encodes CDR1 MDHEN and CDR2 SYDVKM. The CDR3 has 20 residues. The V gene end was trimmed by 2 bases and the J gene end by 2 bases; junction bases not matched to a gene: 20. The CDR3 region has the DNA TGTGCCAGCAGTTTACCCCCCACTAAATGGGCGGGAGAAGTTCAAGAGACCCAGTACTTC. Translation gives CASSLPPTKWAGEVQETQYF.

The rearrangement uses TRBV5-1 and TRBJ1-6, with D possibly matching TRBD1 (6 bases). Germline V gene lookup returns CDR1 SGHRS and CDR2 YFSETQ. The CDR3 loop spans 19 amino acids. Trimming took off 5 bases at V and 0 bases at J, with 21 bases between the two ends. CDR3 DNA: TGCGCCAGCAGGCGGACAGAGGGCCTGCAGAGCTCCTATAATTCACCCCTCCACTTT. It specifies CASRRTEGLQSSYNSPLHF.

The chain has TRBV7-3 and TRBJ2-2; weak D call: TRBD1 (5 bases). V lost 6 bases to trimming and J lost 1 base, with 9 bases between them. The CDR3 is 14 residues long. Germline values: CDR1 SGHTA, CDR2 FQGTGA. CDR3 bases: TGTGCCAGCAGTCTCAGGGTGAACACCGGGGAGCTGTTTTTT. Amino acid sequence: CASSLRVNTGELFF.

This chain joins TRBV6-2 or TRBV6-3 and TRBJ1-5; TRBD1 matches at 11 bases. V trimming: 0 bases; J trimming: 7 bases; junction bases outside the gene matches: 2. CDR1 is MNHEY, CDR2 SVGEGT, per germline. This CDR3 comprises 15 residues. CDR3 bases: TGTGCCAGCAGTTACTCGAGGACAGGGGGCCAGCCCCAGCATTTT. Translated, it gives CASSYSRTGGQPQHF.

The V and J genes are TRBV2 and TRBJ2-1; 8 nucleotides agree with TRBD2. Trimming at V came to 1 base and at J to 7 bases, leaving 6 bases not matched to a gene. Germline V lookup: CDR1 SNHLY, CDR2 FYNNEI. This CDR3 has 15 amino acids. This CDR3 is CASSEEGLGINEQFF. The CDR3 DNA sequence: TGTGCCAGCAGTGAAGAGGGACTAGGGATAAATGAGCAGTTCTTC.

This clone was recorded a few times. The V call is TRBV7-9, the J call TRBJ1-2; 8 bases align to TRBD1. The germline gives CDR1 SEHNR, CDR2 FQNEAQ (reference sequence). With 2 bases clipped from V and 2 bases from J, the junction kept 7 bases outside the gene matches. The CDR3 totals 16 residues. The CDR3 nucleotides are TGTGCCAGCAGCTTAAGAGGACAGGGAAGGAACTATGGCTACACCTTC. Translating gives CASSLRGQGRNYGYTF.